Below are 24 T cell receptor beta chains sequenced from a single sample in a study of identical twins. TCRdb itself ran the 5' RACE reads through MiXCR, one entry per CDR3 protein. The profile covers around 530,000 distinct CDR3 sequences, with 12% to 15% appearing a single time and nearly 0.45% taken by the ten largest. These same data were also listed under a study on yellow fever vaccine responses in identical twins.

Sequenced sample: CD4+ T cells sorted from blood. The receptors were sampled from a woman under 30 in good health.

This clonotype was observed at least ten times. This chain uses TRBV5-1 with TRBJ2-1; 11 positions agree with TRBD2. Germline CDR1 SGHRS, CDR2 YFSETQ. The trim removed 4 bases at V and 1 base at J, leaving 4 bases unmatched. CDR3 size: 16 residues. The CDR3 spells CASSPRTSGSYNEQFF. DNA for the CDR3: TGCGCCAGCAGCCCCAGGACTAGCGGGTCCTACAATGAGCAGTTCTTC.

This chain connects TRBV12-3 or TRBV12-4 to TRBJ1-1; TRBD1 aligns across 9 bases. V lost 5 bases, J lost 3 bases, and 7 bases stayed unmatched. The CDR3 runs to 15 residues. CDR3 sequence reads: CASSRRDRVDTEAFF. CDR3 DNA sequence: TGTGCCAGCAGTCGCCGGGACAGGGTAGACACTGAAGCTTTCTTT.

At least ten counts were recorded for this clonotype. The gene calls are TRBV20-1 and TRBJ2-7; TRBD2 might be the D (6 bases). The CDR3 has 13 residues. Germline CDR1 reads DFQATT; CDR2 reads SNEGSKA (reference sequence). The V gene lost 4 bases and the J gene lost 2 bases, with 12 bases spanning the gap. The CDR3 DNA sequence: TGCAGTGCTACCGGGAGTAATCCCTACGAGCAGTACTTC. Translation: CSATGSNPYEQYF.

This clonotype occurred a few times. The rearrangement links TRBV7-6 to TRBJ2-5, with D possibly being TRBD1 (6 bases). CDR3 length: 14 amino acids. The V gene's germline CDR1 is SGHVS and CDR2 FNYEAQ. V was shortened by 5 bases and J by 3 bases, with 13 bases between the two germline ends. The DNA of the CDR3 is TGTGCCAGCAGCAAAGACAGGTTGAAAGAGACCCAGTACTTC. Protein product: CASSKDRLKETQYF.

The CDR3 loop is CASRMGEGALHF. CDR3 in DNA: TGTGCCAGCAGGATGGGGGAAGGGGCCCTCCACTTT. The chain combines TRBV6-6 with TRBJ1-6; tentative D call: TRBD1 (5 bases). CDR3 length equals 12 residues. Germline-derived CDR1 and CDR2 are MNHNY and SVGAGI (reference sequence). Trimming removed 6 bases at V and 14 bases at J, with 14 bases between.

This clonotype turned up a few times. One end of the junction does not line up with germline, which may come from a read error. The V call is TRBV20-1, the J call TRBJ2-3; 7 positions match TRBD2. Per the germline V gene, CDR1 is DFQATT and CDR2 is SNEGSKA (reference sequence). This CDR3 comprises 18 residues. Here the CDR3 DNA reads TGCTGTGCTAGAGGGAATGGGGGGGGGTACCGAGTCACAGATACGCAGTATTTT. The encoded protein is CCARGNGGGYRVTDTQYF.

The chain combines TRBV9 with TRBJ1-5; no reliable D call. Trimming took off 3 bases at V and 0 bases at J, with 10 bases between the two ends. This CDR3 region has 15 residues. Germline lookup yields CDR1 SGDLS and CDR2 YYNGEE. CDR3 sequence reads: CASSAGLYSNQPQHF. The DNA for the CDR3 is TGTGCCAGCAGCGCGGGTCTGTATAGCAATCAGCCCCAGCATTTT.

Of note for this clonotype: Germline is not matched at one junction end, which may reflect a read error. CDR3 loop: CASSRPGLGEQFF. The CDR3 DNA is TGTGCCAGCAGCCGTCCGGGGTTAGGGGAGCAGTTTTTC. This sequence joins TRBV28 and TRBJ2-1; TRBD1 or TRBD2 may be the D gene (5 bases each). The CDR3 sequence is 13 residues long. CDR1 is MDHEN, CDR2 SYDVKM, per germline.

This rearrangement joins TRBV7-8 to TRBJ2-3, with 13 positions matching TRBD2. The V gene's germline CDR1 is SGHVS and CDR2 FQNEAQ. Trimming removed 5 bases from V and 2 bases from J; junction bases left unmatched: 13. There are 19 residues in the CDR3. CDR3: CASSPGLAGALTNTDTQYF. CDR3 sequence (DNA): TGTGCCAGCAGCCCAGGACTAGCGGGAGCTCTAACCAACACAGATACGCAGTATTTT.

This clonotype was picked up many times. The chain has TRBV29-1 and TRBJ2-1; 9 bases line up with TRBD2. CDR1 is SQVTM, CDR2 ANQGSEA, per germline. The CDR3 is 16 amino acids. Losses at the gene ends were 6 bases for V and 10 bases for J; bases not matched to a gene: 19. DNA for the CDR3: TGCAGCGTCGAGGGTGTGGTGGCTAGCGGGACTGGGGAGCAGTTCTTC. It translates to CSVEGVVASGTGEQFF.

This clonotype showed up just a few times. The chain recombines TRBV10-2 with TRBJ1-6; 10 nucleotides agree with TRBD1. This CDR3 spans 15 amino acids. Trimming took 3 bases from V and 7 from J; bases not matched to a gene: 3. Germline lookup yields CDR1 WSHSY and CDR2 SAAADI. CDR3 sequence: CASSDRDRGNSPLHF. CDR3 nucleotides: TGCGCCAGCAGTGATAGGGACAGGGGAAATTCACCCCTCCACTTT.

This clonotype was seen a handful of times. The rearrangement links TRBV7-3 to TRBJ2-1; TRBD1 might be the D (5 bases). The CDR3 is 14 residues long. Germline V gene data show CDR1 as SGHTA and CDR2 as FQGTGA. The V end lost 0 bases, the J end lost 5 bases, and 8 bases lay between the germline ends. Here the CDR3 reads CASSLTGLDNEQFF. In nucleotides, the CDR3 is TGTGCCAGCAGCTTAACGGGGCTGGACAATGAGCAGTTCTTC.

The rearrangement links TRBV7-9 to TRBJ2-7; 9 bases are a match to TRBD1. Germline values: CDR1 SEHNR, CDR2 FQNEAQ (reference sequence). The CDR3 consists of 14 residues. With V trimmed by 4 bases and J by 2 bases, 3 bases remained unmatched. CDR3 in amino acids: CASSWDRETYEQYF. The CDR3 DNA follows: TGTGCCAGCAGCTGGGACAGGGAGACCTACGAGCAGTACTTC.

This clonotype has more than one count but fewer than ten. The rearrangement uses TRBV3-1 and TRBJ1-2; no reliable D call. CDR3 length: 16 amino acids. Deletions cut 2 bases from V and 6 bases from J, with 19 bases between. Germline CDR1 and CDR2: LGHDT and YNNKEL (reference sequence). In DNA, the CDR3 is TGTGCCAGCAGCCAAAGGTTATACAGTTCCCCTCATGGCTACACCTTC. Translation: CASSQRLYSSPHGYTF.

This clonotype has a single count. The CDR3 DNA reads TGCAGTGCTAGGTCTAGCGGAGAGACCCAGTACTTC. This codes for CSARSSGETQYF. The rearrangement links TRBV20-1 to TRBJ2-5; TRBD2 agrees at 7 bases. Germline assignment: CDR1 DFQATT and CDR2 SNEGSKA (reference sequence). V trimming: 3 bases; J trimming: 4 bases; junction bases outside the gene matches: 2. This CDR3 is 12 amino acids long.

In this sample, this clonotype turned up many times. The rearrangement joins TRBV12-3 or TRBV12-4 to TRBJ2-5; 11 bases fit TRBD2. The V segment lost 7 bases and the J segment 5 bases; nucleotides outside the gene matches: 9. There are 15 residues in the CDR3. CDR3 bases: TGTGCCAGCATTCCGACTAGCGGGGTATGGGAGACCCAGTACTTC. Translation gives CASIPTSGVWETQYF.

This clonotype was counted only a few times. This rearrangement joins TRBV5-1 to TRBJ2-7, with 8 positions matching TRBD2. V shed 3 bases, J shed 3 bases, and the junction held 5 bases outside the gene matches. The CDR3 has 14 amino acids. Germline CDR1 is SGHRS and CDR2 is YFSETQ. In nucleotides, the CDR3 is TGCGCCAGCAGCTCTTATAGCGGGATCTACGAGCAGTACTTC. Protein sequence: CASSSYSGIYEQYF.

This clonotype was seen more than once but under ten times. The rearrangement uses TRBV12-3 or TRBV12-4 and TRBJ2-1; no firm D call. CDR3 length: 12 residues. V was clipped by 9 bases and J by 3 bases, with 9 bases between them. CDR3 loop: CASQFNYNEQFF. The CDR3 DNA sequence: TGTGCCAGTCAATTCAACTACAATGAGCAGTTCTTC.

This clonotype was seen ten or more times. V is TRBV12-3 or TRBV12-4 and J is TRBJ1-1, with D unclear. V dropped 3 bases and J dropped 4 bases, with 6 bases sitting between them. The CDR3 length is 12 residues. The DNA for the CDR3 is TGTGCCAGCAGTTTTCGGACCACTGAAGCTTTCTTT. It is translated as CASSFRTTEAFF.

The V and J genes are TRBV3-1 and TRBJ1-1; 8 bases map to TRBD1. Germline assignment: CDR1 LGHDT and CDR2 YNNKEL (reference sequence). CDR3 length equals 15 residues. Unmatched junction bases numbered 4, after V lost 2 bases and J lost 2 bases. CDR3 amino acids: CASSQHRGENTEAFF. Written as DNA, the CDR3 is TGTGCCAGCAGCCAACACAGGGGGGAAAACACTGAAGCTTTCTTT. Together with reference TRBV3-1 and TRBJ1-1, the CDR3 gives the full variable domain: DTAVSQTPKYLVTQMGNDKSIKCEQNLGHDTMYWYKQDSKKFLKIMFSYNNKELIINETVPNRFSPKSPDKAHLNLHINSLELGDSAVYFCASSQHRGENTEAFFGQGTRLTVV.

A few counts support this clonotype. The chain links TRBV7-2 to TRBJ2-1, with D tentatively TRBD1 or TRBD2 (5 bases each). The germline gives CDR1 SGHTA, CDR2 FQGNSA. Trimming pared 5 bases from V and 7 bases from J, leaving 21 bases between. The CDR3 is made up of 16 amino acids. CDR3 sequence: CASSIGHAGVLNEQFF. CDR3 bases: TGTGCCAGCAGCATTGGACACGCCGGGGTTTTGAATGAGCAGTTCTTC.

V and J are TRBV4-1 and TRBJ1-4; D is unclear. Germline values: CDR1 MGHRA, CDR2 YSYEKL. V lost 1 base to trimming and J lost 3 bases, with 21 bases between them. This CDR3 contains 19 residues. The CDR3 nucleotides read TGCGCCAGCAGCCAAGGTCGTACACAACTTATCCGTCCTAATGAAAAACTGTTTTTT. Protein sequence: CASSQGRTQLIRPNEKLFF.

As concerns this clonotype: Just one base apart from a much larger clone, this may be a read error. V is TRBV12-3 or TRBV12-4 and J is TRBJ2-7; 8 bases are a match to TRBD1. The CDR3 totals 15 residues. CDR3 sequence reads: CAGSFGVDRGYEQYF. CDR3 nucleotide sequence: TGTGCCGGCAGTTTCGGCGTCGACAGGGGCTACGAGCAGTACTTC.

The chain combines TRBV10-3 with TRBJ2-1; 9 bases are shared with TRBD2. The CDR3 spans 15 residues. V lost 2 bases, J lost 9 bases, and 8 bases stayed unmatched. Germline V CDR1 and CDR2: ENHRY, SYGVKD. Here the CDR3 reads CAISENAGGAVEQFF. Written as DNA, the CDR3 is TGTGCCATCAGTGAGAATGCGGGGGGGGCCGTTGAGCAGTTCTTC.